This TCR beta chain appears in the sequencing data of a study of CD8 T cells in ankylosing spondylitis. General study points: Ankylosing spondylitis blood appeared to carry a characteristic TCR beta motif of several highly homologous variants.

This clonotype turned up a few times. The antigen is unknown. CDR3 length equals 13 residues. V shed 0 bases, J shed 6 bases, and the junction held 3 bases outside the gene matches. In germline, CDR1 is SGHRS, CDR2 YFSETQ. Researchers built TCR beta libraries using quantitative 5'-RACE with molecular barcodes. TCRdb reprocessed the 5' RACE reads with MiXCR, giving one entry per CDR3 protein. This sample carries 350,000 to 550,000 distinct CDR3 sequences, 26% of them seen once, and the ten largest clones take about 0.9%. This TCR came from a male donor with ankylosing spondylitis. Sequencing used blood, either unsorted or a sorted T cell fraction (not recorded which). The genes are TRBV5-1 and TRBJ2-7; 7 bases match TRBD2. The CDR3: CASSLDSGGEQYF. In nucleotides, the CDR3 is TGCGCCAGCAGCTTGGACTCGGGGGGCGAGCAGTACTTC.